Listed below are T cell receptor beta chains from one sample, sequenced in a study of blood T cell repertoires in COVID-19. Libraries were prepared by immunoSEQ multiplex PCR; TCRdb keeps only in-frame clonotypes and omits some of them. The sample shows hundreds of thousands of clones, roughly three quarters of them seen only once. Sequencing was carried out using peripheral blood. The receptors stem from a woman aged 40-49 years with active or convalescent COVID-19. CDR3s include the opening cysteine and the closing phenylalanine or tryptophan. D genes are given only for firm matches. Size is omitted from some rows. Given values are once, few, many or a class for expanded clones.

d_call	v_call	clone_size	j_call	cdr3_nt	cdr3_aa
NA	TRBV2	NA	TRBJ2-1	TGTGCCAGCAGTCTAAGGGCAGGGGAAGTGATCCAAAATGAGCAGTTCTTC	CASSLRAGEVIQNEQFF
TRBD1	TRBV25-1	NA	TRBJ1-4	TGTGCCAGCGGACAGGGGAGTGAAAAACTGTTTTTT	CASGQGSEKLFF
TRBD1	TRBV10-1	NA	TRBJ1-1	TGCGCCAGCAGTGAAGGAGGACAGGGGGATCTTGAAGCTTTCTTT	CASSEGGQGDLEAFF
TRBD2	TRBV7-3	NA	TRBJ2-1	TGTGCCAGCAGCCTCACTAGCGGTACATCCTACAATGAGCAGTTCTTC	CASSLTSGTSYNEQFF
NA	TRBV12-3/TRBV12-4	NA	TRBJ2-3	TGTGCCAGCAGTTTATTACAGGCAGATACGCAGTATTTT	CASSLLQADTQYF
NA	TRBV28	NA	TRBJ2-7	TGTGCCACCACGGGACAATCGTACGAGCAGTACTTC	CATTGQSYEQYF
TRBD2	TRBV19	NA	TRBJ2-5	TGTGCCAGTAGTATGCGGGGGGCGAGTCTCGGAGAGACCCAGTACTTC	CASSMRGASLGETQYF
NA	TRBV2	NA	TRBJ1-2	TGTGCCAGGATGATCAGGGAAGGTATCGGCGGCTACACCTTC	CARMIREGIGGYTF
NA	TRBV28	NA	TRBJ2-3	TGTGCCAGCAGTTTAAGATGGTCGGCGGACACAGATACGCAGTATTTT	CASSLRWSADTDTQYF
NA	TRBV9	NA	TRBJ1-6	TGTGCCAGCAGCGTAGACCCCCACAGGGACGGTTCACCCCTCCACTTT	CASSVDPHRDGSPLHF
NA	TRBV14	NA	TRBJ1-1	TGTGCCAGCAGCCCGGGGAGGGCCACTGAAGCTTTCTTT	CASSPGRATEAFF
NA	TRBV5-6	NA	TRBJ2-2	TGTGCCAGCAGCGTCGGGGGTATCAACACCGGGGAGCTGTTTTTT	CASSVGGINTGELFF
TRBD1	TRBV29-1	many	TRBJ1-1	TGCAGCGTTAAGACGACAGGGTCGGCCACTGAAGCTTTCTTT	CSVKTTGSATEAFF
TRBD1	TRBV7-3	NA	TRBJ2-3	TGTGCCAGCAGCCCCGGGACAGGATACACAGATACGCAGTATTTT	CASSPGTGYTDTQYF
TRBD1	TRBV5-6	NA	TRBJ1-4	TGTGCCAGCAGCCGATTCACAGGGGGCGAAAAACTGTTTTTT	CASSRFTGGEKLFF
TRBD2	TRBV13	NA	TRBJ2-3	TGTGCCAGCAGCTTAGTGCGGGGGACAGATACGCAGTATTTT	CASSLVRGTDTQYF
TRBD2	TRBV11-2	NA	TRBJ2-2	TGTGCCAGCAGCCCAGGGAGACTAGCTGAGAACACCGGGGAGCTGTTTTTT	CASSPGRLAENTGELFF